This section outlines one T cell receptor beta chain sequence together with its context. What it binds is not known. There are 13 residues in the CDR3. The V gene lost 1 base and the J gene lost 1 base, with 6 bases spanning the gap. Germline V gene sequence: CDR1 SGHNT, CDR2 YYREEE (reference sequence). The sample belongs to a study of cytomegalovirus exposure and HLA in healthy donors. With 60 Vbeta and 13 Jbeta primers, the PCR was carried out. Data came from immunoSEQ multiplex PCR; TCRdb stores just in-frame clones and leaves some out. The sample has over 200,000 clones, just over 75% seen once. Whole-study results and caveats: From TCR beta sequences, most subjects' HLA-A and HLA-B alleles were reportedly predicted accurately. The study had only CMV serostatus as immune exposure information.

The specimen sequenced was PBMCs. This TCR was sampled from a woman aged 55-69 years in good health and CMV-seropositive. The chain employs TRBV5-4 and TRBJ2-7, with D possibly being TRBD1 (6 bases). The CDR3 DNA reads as TGTGCCAGCAGCTTGACAGGGTCCTACGAGCAGTACTTC. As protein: CASSLTGSYEQYF.